This T cell receptor beta chain came from a study of T cells in Graves' hyperthyroidism and ophthalmopathy. TCR beta CDR3 sequences were amplified from RNA transcripts. The HTBI primer set drove a first-round RT-PCR of the TCR CDR3. MiXCR, applied by TCRdb to the multiplex PCR reads, yields one record per CDR3 protein. Found here are 95,000 to 110,000 distinct CDR3 sequences, over 45% of them singletons; the top ten hold approximately 25%. Trimming stripped 10 bases from V and 6 bases from J, with 22 bases between. CDR3 length: 14 residues. Looked up from germline, CDR1 is MNHNS and CDR2 is SASEGT. Broader study findings: Most thyroid-expanded clonotypes above 0.001 were also found in blood.

This clonotype was counted many times. Its antigen remains unidentified. The chain links TRBV6-1 to TRBJ2-7; D is tentatively TRBD1 or TRBD2 (5 bases each). The source is a man in his forties or fifties with Graves' hyperthyroidism. Sequences were obtained from blood. The CDR3 DNA reads as TGTGCCACAATAGGATCCATGGGGGTAGGCGAGCAGTACTTC. Amino acids: CATIGSMGVGEQYF.